This T cell receptor beta chain comes out of a study of OX40 agonist ivuxolimab in advanced cancers. The overall study: Administration of intravenous ivuxolimab to patients occurred every 2 weeks at 0.01 to 10 mg/kg. Study conclusions and caveats: Among the lowest peripheral clonal expansion occurred in 0.1-3.0 mg/kg partial responders.

V lost 4 bases to trimming and J lost 5 bases; unmatched junction nucleotides: 8. The CDR3 is 15 residues long. Germline V gene lookup returns CDR1 SQVTM and CDR2 ANQGSEA. TCRdb's table, derived via immunoSEQ multiplex PCR, lists solely in-frame clones and lacks some. The sample yields about 79,000 clones, more than 85% seen once. Points on this clone: Its matching antigen is unknown.

Patients had blood sampled at baseline and again on cycle 4 day 1 and cycle 7 day 1. The gene calls are TRBV29-1 and TRBJ2-1; TRBD1 matches at 10 bases. This material consisted of CD4+ or CD8+ T cells sorted from blood, taken in a trial of the OX40 agonist ivuxolimab. This clonotype was obtained from an adult with an advanced solid tumor such as melanoma, head and neck, liver or kidney cancer. DNA for the CDR3: TGCAGCGTTGTCCCGACAGGGGGCAAACACAATGAGCAGTTCTTC. The encoded protein is CSVVPTGGKHNEQFF.